A single sample is the source of the 7 T cell receptor beta chains below, sequenced in a study of vaccination effects on CD4 cells after COVID-19. The culture ran for approximately nine days before CD4+ T cells were isolated. Antigen specificity for these receptors is unknown. Data came from immunoSEQ multiplex PCR; TCRdb stores just in-frame clones and leaves some out. The table has fewer than 75,000 clones, 70% to 80% seen once; the top ten hold about 2.1%. Sequenced here: CD4+ T cells from PBMCs cultured without peptide, sampled before COVID-19 vaccination. The receptors were gathered from a human donor who received a COVID-19 vaccine.

J is TRBJ2-5 and V is TRBV6-5, with D perhaps matching TRBD1 (6 bases). CDR3 length: 13 residues. The germline CDR1 and CDR2 sequences are MNHEY and SVGAGI. V was cut by 8 bases and J by 4 bases, with 14 bases left in between. The CDR3 bases are TGTGCCAGCGGATTGACAGGATCAGAGACCCAGTACTTC. It specifies CASGLTGSETQYF.

The rearrangement joins TRBV3-1 (or the pseudogene TRBV3-2) to TRBJ1-2; the D is unclear. The V gene lost 2 bases and the J gene lost 4 bases, with 11 bases spanning the gap. Germline-derived CDR1 and CDR2 are LGHDT and YNNKEL (reference sequence). The CDR3 runs 14 residues. CDR3 in DNA: TGTGCCAGCAGCCAACCGGGCGGAACCTATGGCTACACCTTC. Its translation: CASSQPGGTYGYTF.

This clone was seen just once. The chain combines TRBV30 with TRBJ2-3, with D possibly matching TRBD1 (7 bases). Germline CDR1 and CDR2: GTSNPN and SVGIG (reference sequence). CDR3 length: 15 amino acids. V lost 0 bases to trimming and J lost 5 bases, with 15 bases between them. The DNA of the CDR3 is TGTGCCTGGAGTGTTGGAGGGGGCGGTGAAGATACGCAGTATTTT. It yields the protein CAWSVGGGGEDTQYF.

V usage is TRBV10-1 and J usage is TRBJ1-6; the D gene is possibly TRBD1 (6 bases). CDR1 and CDR2 (germline): WNHNN, SYGVQD (reference sequence). This CDR3 region has 15 residues. Trimming took off 0 bases at V and 6 bases at J, with 9 bases between the two ends. Written as DNA, the CDR3 is TGCGCCAGCAGTGAGTCGGGCAGGGGTAATTCACCCCTCCACTTT. This translates into CASSESGRGNSPLHF.

The rearrangement joins TRBV6-1 to TRBJ1-3; D uncertain. The CDR3 runs 15 residues. The germline V gene encodes CDR1 MNHNS and CDR2 SASEGT. V was trimmed by 3 bases and J by 0 bases, leaving 9 bases between them. CDR3 region: CASSDLVNSGNTIYF. The CDR3 DNA sequence: TGTGCCAGCAGTGACCTGGTAAACTCTGGAAACACCATATATTTT.

The chain carries TRBV6-1 and TRBJ1-1; 10 bases align to TRBD1. Germline trimming cut 2 bases from V and 7 bases from J; bases unmatched to any gene: 7. The length of the CDR3 is 15 residues. The germline V gene encodes CDR1 MNHNS and CDR2 SASEGT. The chain's CDR3 is CASSEKLGQGLEAFF. The CDR3 coding sequence is TGTGCCAGCAGTGAAAAACTGGGACAGGGGCTTGAAGCTTTCTTT.

In this sample, this clone turned up a few times. This sequence joins TRBV11-2 and TRBJ2-5; D ambiguous. Germline V CDR1 and CDR2: SGHAT, FQNNGV. The CDR3 covers 14 residues. Trimming left V 2 bases short and J 5 bases short, with 12 bases between. Written as DNA, the CDR3 is TGTGCCAGCAGCTTACCGTCGACTCCGGAGACCCAGTACTTC. Its protein product is CASSLPSTPETQYF.